This T cell receptor (beta chain) was captured by sequencing in a study of human T cells and chemical hapten exposure. Unique molecular identifiers were linked by the library to individual cDNA molecules. In the authors' workflow: Samples held a median of 95,638 TCRs, range roughly 20,000–690,600. TCRdb called the RACE reads again in MiXCR, with one record for every CDR3 protein. TCRdb's processing, not the study's, gives the V and J calls here. This table has roughly 130,000 distinct CDR3 sequences, about 9.4% appearing once. CDR1 LGHNA and CDR2 YNFKEQ come from the germline V gene. CDR3 length: 13 residues. Trimming left V 4 bases short and J 3 bases short, with 10 bases between. Time point: healthy volunteer bleed at 2 weeks. Researchers extracted total RNA from unfractionated whole blood.

Sequencing input: whole blood. The chain uses TRBV4-2 and TRBJ2-7; D might be TRBD1 (6 bases). The sequence was obtained from a male donor in good health. Some clones in this sample may be carry-over from other donors' samples. The CDR3 nucleotides read TGTGCCAGCAGCCTCAGGGGTGGCTACGAGCAGTACTTC. Its translation: CASSLRGGYEQYF.